The next 14 T cell receptor beta chains were all read from a single sample in a study of PD-1 blockade in classical Hodgkin lymphoma. Repertoires were generated with immunoSEQ multiplex PCR, while TCRdb's copy carries only in-frame clones and drops some. The table lists approximately 84,000 clones, around 90% of them singletons. All the patients suffered relapse after autologous stem cell transplantation, and brentuximab vedotin exposure differed. The sample was peripheral blood mononuclear cells (PBMCs), taken at baseline. Receptors were obtained from a human donor with classical Hodgkin lymphoma.

The V call is TRBV7-9, the J call TRBJ1-2; 7 bases align to TRBD1. The V gene end was trimmed by 5 bases and the J gene end by 8 bases; junction bases not matched to a gene: 11. The CDR3 is 14 residues long. Germline CDR1 SEHNR, CDR2 FQNEAQ (reference sequence). The CDR3, as DNA: TGTGCCAGCAGCCGATGGCCAGGGGGTACGGGCTACACCTTC. Residues: CASSRWPGGTGYTF.

The gene calls are TRBV4-2 and TRBJ1-6; 7 nucleotides line up with TRBD1. CDR1 LGHNA and CDR2 YNFKEQ come from the germline V gene. CDR3 size: 14 residues. V was clipped by 1 base and J by 7 bases; unmatched bases: 1. Written as DNA, the CDR3 is TGTGCCAGCAGCCAAGGGACAGGCAATTCACCCCTCCACTTT. Amino acids: CASSQGTGNSPLHF.

There are a few counts of this clone. V gene TRBV4-1 combines with J gene TRBJ1-2, with TRBD1 as a possible D gene (5 bases). Between the trimmed V and J ends, which lost 2 bases and 8 bases, there was a span of 12 bases. The CDR3 is 13 amino acids. CDR1 MGHRA and CDR2 YSYEKL come from the germline V gene. The CDR3 spells CASSQQGREGYTF. The DNA of the CDR3 is TGCGCCAGCAGCCAACAGGGTCGGGAGGGCTACACCTTC.

The chain is built from TRBV2 and TRBJ2-7; 10 bases fit TRBD1. Germline V gene data show CDR1 as SNHLY and CDR2 as FYNNEI. The CDR3 totals 14 residues. V dropped 6 bases and J dropped 0; count of bases not matched to a gene: 2. In DNA form, the CDR3 reads TGTGCCAGCAGGCGGACAGGGGGCTCCTACGAGCAGTACTTC. Translated: CASRRTGGSYEQYF.

The V call is TRBV5-1, the J call TRBJ2-7, with D possibly being TRBD2 (5 bases). The CDR3 is 13 residues long. Per germline, CDR1 SGHRS and CDR2 YFSETQ. V was trimmed by 0 bases and J by 4 bases, leaving 8 bases between them. The CDR3 DNA is TGCGCCAGCAGCTTGGCCGCGGGTTACGAGCAGTACTTC. Its translation is CASSLAAGYEQYF. Full variable domain (remainder filled in from reference TRBV5-1 and TRBJ2-7): KAGVTQTPRYLIKTRGQQVTLSCSPISGHRSVSWYQQTPGQGLQFLFEYFSETQRNKGNFPGRFSGRQFSNSRSEMNVSTLELGDSALYLCASSLAAGYEQYFGPGTRLTVT.

V is TRBV11-3 and J is TRBJ2-2; either TRBD1 or TRBD2 may supply D (5 bases each). The V gene's germline CDR1 is SGHNT and CDR2 YENEEA. V shed 5 bases and J shed 2 bases, with 15 bases lying between them. The CDR3 is 16 amino acids. The CDR3 sequence: CASSPRDPANTGELFF. The DNA of the CDR3 is TGTGCCAGCAGCCCCCGGGACCCCGCCAACACCGGGGAGCTGTTTTTT.

The J gene is TRBJ2-2, the V gene TRBV11-2, with D perhaps matching TRBD2 (6 bases). The CDR3 consists of 14 residues. Germline lookup yields CDR1 SGHAT and CDR2 FQNNGV. V was pared by 5 bases and J by 6 bases, with 13 bases between. CDR3 sequence: CASSPGSSPGELFF. The CDR3 DNA reads TGTGCCAGCAGCCCCGGGAGTAGCCCCGGGGAGCTGTTTTTT.

The genes are TRBV7-9 and TRBJ1-2, with 12 bases lining up with TRBD1. From germline, CDR1 is SEHNR and CDR2 FQNEAQ (reference sequence). Trimming removed 5 bases from V and 8 bases from J; junction bases left unmatched: 9. This CDR3 is built from 15 residues. CDR3 in amino acids: CASSPGTGGAGGYTF. In nucleotides, the CDR3 is TGTGCCAGCAGCCCTGGGACAGGGGGCGCGGGGGGCTACACCTTC.

The rearrangement links TRBV19 to TRBJ2-1; D not certain. The CDR3 sequence is 12 residues long. The ends were cut back, 8 bases at V and 10 bases at J, with 15 bases in the middle. Germline CDR1 is LNHDA and CDR2 is SQIVND (reference sequence). The CDR3 DNA reads as TGTGCCAGTTCTATATTCAGACGAGAGCAGTTCTTC. Translated: CASSIFRREQFF.

The chain links TRBV18 to TRBJ2-5, with 9 bases identical to TRBD1. The CDR3 runs to 15 residues. Germline V gene data show CDR1 as KGHSH and CDR2 as LQKENI. V was clipped by 3 bases and J by 2 bases; unmatched bases: 4. The CDR3 reads CASSPGTGRQETQYF. The DNA for the CDR3 is TGTGCCAGCTCACCCGGGACAGGGAGGCAAGAGACCCAGTACTTC.

The J gene is TRBJ2-1, the V gene TRBV6-4; D is unclear. Germline CDR1 is MRHNA and CDR2 is SNTAGT. Trimming shortened V by 0 bases and J by 6 bases, and 9 bases separated the two germline ends. This CDR3 has 14 amino acids. CDR3 in amino acids: CASSDSTSPNEQFF. CDR3 bases: TGTGCCAGCAGTGACTCTACGTCTCCCAATGAGCAGTTCTTC.

This sequence joins TRBV4-1 and TRBJ1-1; TRBD1 matches at 9 bases. The CDR3 runs to 16 residues. Germline V gene data show CDR1 as MGHRA and CDR2 as YSYEKL. The V and J ends lost 5 bases and 7 bases, in that order; junction bases with no gene match: 14. CDR3 protein: CASSKGQGGANGEAFF. As DNA, the CDR3 is TGCGCCAGCAGCAAGGGACAGGGTGGGGCCAACGGTGAAGCTTTCTTT.

The chain recombines TRBV13 with TRBJ2-1; D ambiguous. The germline V and J ends were trimmed by 5 bases and 2 bases, with 10 bases remaining between them. There are 14 residues in the CDR3. Per germline, CDR1 PRHDT and CDR2 FYEKMQ (reference sequence). The DNA for the CDR3 is TGTGCCAGCAGCACACGTACCGCCTACAATGAGCAGTTCTTC. Translation: CASSTRTAYNEQFF.

V usage is TRBV5-6 and J usage is TRBJ1-5, with 8 positions matching TRBD1. Trimming at V came to 2 bases and at J to 2 bases, leaving 6 bases not matched to a gene. Germline CDR1 and CDR2: SGHDT and YYEEEE. The CDR3 is made up of 16 amino acids. The CDR3 is CASSFNRGSRNQPQHF. The CDR3 DNA reads TGTGCCAGCAGCTTCAACAGGGGGAGCCGCAATCAGCCCCAGCATTTT.